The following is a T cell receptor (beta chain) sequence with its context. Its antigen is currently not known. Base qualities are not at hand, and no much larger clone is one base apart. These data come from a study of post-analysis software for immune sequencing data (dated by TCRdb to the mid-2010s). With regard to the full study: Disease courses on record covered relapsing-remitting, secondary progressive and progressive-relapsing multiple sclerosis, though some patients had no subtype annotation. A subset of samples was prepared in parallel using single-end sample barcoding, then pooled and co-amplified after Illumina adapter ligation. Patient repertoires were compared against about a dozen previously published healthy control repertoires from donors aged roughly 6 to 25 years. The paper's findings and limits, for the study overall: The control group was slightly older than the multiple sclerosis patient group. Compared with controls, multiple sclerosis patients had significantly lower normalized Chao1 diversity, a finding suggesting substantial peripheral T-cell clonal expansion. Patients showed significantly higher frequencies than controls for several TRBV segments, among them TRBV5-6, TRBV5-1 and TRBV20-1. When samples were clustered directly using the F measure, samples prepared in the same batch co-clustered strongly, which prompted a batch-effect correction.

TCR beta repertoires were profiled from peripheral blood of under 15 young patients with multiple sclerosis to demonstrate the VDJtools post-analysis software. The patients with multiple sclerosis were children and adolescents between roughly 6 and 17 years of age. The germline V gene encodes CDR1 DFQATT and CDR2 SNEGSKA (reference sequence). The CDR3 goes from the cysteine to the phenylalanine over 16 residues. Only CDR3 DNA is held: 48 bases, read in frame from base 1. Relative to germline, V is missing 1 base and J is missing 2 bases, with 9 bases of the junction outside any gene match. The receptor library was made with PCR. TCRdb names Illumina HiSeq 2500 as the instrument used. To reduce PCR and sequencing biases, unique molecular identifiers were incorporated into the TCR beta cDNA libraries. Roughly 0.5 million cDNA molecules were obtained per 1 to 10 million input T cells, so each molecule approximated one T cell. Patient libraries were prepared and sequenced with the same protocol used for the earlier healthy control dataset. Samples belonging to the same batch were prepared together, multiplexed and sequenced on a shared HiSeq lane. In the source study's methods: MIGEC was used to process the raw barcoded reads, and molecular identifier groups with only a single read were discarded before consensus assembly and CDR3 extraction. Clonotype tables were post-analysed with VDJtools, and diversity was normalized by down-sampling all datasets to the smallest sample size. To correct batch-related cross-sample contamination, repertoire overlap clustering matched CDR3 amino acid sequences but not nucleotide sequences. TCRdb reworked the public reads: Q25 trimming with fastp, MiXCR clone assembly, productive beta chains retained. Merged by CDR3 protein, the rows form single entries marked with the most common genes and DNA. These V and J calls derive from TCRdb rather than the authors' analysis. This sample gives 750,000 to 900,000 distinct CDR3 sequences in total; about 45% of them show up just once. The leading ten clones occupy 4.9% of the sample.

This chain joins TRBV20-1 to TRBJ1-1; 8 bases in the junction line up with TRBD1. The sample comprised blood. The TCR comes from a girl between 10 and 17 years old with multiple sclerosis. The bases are TGCAGTGCTAGAGGGGGACAGGAAGGGGGTAACACTGAAGCTTTCTTT. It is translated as CSARGGQEGGNTEAFF.